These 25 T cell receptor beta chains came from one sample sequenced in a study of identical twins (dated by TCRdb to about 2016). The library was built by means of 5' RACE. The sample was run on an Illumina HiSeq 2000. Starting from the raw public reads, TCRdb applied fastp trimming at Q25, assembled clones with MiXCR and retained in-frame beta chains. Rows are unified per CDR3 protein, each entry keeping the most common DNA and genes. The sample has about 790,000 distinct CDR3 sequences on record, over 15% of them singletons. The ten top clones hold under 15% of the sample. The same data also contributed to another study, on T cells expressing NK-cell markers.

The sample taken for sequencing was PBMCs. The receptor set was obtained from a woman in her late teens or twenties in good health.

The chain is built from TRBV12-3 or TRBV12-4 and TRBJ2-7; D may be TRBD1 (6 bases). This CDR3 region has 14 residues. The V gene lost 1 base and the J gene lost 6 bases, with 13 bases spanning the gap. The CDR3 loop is CASSLEQGQSEQYF. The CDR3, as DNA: TGTGCCAGCAGTTTAGAACAGGGTCAGAGCGAGCAGTACTTC.

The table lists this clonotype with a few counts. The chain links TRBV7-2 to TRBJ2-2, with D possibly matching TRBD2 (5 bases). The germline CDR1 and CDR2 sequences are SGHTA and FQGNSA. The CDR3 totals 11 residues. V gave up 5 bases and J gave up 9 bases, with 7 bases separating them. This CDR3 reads CASSDYRELFF. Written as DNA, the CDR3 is TGTGCCAGCAGCGACTATAGGGAGCTGTTTTTT.

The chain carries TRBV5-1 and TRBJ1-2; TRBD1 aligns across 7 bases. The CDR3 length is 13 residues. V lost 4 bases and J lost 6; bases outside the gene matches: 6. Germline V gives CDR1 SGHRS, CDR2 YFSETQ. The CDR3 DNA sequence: TGCGCCAGCAGCCTGACAGGGTTTAATGGCTACACCTTC. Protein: CASSLTGFNGYTF.

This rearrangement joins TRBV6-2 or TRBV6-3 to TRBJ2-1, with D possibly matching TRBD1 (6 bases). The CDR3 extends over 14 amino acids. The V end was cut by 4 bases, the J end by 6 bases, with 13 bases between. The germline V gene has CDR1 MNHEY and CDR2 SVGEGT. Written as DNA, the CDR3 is TGTGCCAGCAGTTGGACAGTCCTCGGCAATGAGCAGTTCTTC. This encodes CASSWTVLGNEQFF.

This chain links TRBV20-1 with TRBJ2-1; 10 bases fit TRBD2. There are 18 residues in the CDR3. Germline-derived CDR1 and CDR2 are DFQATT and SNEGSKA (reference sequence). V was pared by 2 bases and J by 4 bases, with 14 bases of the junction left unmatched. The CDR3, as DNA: TGCAGTGCTAGATCCCCTAAAATCGGACTAGCGGTGTACAATGAGCAGTTCTTC. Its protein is CSARSPKIGLAVYNEQFF.

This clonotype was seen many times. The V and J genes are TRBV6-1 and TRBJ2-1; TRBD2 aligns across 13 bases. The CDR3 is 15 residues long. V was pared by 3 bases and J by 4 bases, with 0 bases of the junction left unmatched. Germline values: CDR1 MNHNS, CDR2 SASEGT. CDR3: CASSEGLAGYNEQFF. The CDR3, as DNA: TGTGCCAGCAGTGAGGGACTAGCGGGATACAATGAGCAGTTCTTC.

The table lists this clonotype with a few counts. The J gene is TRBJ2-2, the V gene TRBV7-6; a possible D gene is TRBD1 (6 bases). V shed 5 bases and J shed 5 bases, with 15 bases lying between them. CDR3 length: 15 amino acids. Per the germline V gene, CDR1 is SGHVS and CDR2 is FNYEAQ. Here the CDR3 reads CASSAQGIRTGELFF. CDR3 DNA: TGTGCCAGCAGCGCACAGGGTATTCGGACCGGGGAGCTGTTTTTT.

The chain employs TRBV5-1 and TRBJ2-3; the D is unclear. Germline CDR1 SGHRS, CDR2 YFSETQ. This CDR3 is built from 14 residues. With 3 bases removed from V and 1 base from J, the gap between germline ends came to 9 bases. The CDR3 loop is CASSSRAGTDTQYF. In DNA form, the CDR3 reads TGCGCCAGCAGCTCACGGGCCGGCACAGATACGCAGTATTTT.

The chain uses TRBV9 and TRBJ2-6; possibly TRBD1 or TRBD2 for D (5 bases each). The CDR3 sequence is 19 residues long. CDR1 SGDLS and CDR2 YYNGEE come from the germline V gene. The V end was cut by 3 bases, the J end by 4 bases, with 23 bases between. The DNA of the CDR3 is TGTGCCAGCAGCGGACGGAGATTCGGGGCCTCGGGCGGGGCCAACGTCCTGACTTTC. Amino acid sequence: CASSGRRFGASGGANVLTF.

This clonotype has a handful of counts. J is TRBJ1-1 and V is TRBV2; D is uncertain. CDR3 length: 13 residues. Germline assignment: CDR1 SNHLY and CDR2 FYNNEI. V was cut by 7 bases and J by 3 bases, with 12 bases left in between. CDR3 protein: CASTEWPYTEAFF. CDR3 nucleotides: TGTGCCAGCACCGAATGGCCTTACACTGAAGCTTTCTTT.

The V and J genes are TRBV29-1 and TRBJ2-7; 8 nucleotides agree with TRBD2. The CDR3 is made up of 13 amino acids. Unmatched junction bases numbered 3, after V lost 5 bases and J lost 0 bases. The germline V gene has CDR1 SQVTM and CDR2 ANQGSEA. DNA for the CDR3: TGCAGCGTTACTAGCGGATACTCCTACGAGCAGTACTTC. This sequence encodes CSVTSGYSYEQYF.

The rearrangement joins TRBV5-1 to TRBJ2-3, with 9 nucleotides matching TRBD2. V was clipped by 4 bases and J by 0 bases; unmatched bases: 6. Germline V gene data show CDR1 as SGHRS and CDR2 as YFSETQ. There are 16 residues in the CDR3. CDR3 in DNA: TGCGCCAGCAGCCCCCCTAGCGGGGAGAGCACAGATACGCAGTATTTT. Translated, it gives CASSPPSGESTDTQYF.

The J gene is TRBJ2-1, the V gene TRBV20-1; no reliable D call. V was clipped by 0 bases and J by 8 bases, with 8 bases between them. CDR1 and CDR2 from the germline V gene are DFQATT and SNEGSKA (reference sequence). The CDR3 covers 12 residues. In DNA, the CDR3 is TGCAGTGCTAGAGATGCGAAACATGAGCAGTTCTTC. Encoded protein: CSARDAKHEQFF.

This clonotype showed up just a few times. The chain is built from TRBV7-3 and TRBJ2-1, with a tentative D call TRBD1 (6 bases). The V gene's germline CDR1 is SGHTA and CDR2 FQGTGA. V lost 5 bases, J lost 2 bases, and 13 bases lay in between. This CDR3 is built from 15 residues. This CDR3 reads CASSARGSPYNEQFF. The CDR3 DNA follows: TGTGCCAGCAGCGCTAGGGGGAGCCCCTACAATGAGCAGTTCTTC. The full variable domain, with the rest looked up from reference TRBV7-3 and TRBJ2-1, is GAGVSQTPSNKVTEKGKYVELRCDPISGHTALYWYRQSLGQGPEFLIYFQGTGAADDSGLPNDRFFAVRPEGSVSTLKIQRTERGDSAVYLCASSARGSPYNEQFFGPGTRLTVL.

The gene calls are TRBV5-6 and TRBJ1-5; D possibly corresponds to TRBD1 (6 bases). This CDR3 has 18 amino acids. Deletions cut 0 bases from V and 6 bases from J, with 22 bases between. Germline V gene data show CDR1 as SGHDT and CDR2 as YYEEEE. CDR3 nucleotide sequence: TGTGCCAGCAGCTTGGGAACGGTGGGGGGCGCGGGCCGTCAGCCCCAGCATTTT. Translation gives CASSLGTVGGAGRQPQHF.

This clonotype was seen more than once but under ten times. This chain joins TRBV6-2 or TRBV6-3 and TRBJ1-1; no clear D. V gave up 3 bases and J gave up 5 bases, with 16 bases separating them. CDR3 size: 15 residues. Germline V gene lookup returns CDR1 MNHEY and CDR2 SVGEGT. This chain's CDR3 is CASSYFLGGETEAFF. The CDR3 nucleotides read TGTGCCAGCAGTTATTTTCTAGGAGGAGAGACTGAAGCTTTCTTT.

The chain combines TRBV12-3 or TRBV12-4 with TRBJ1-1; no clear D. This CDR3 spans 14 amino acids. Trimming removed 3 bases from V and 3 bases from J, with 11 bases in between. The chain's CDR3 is CASSLKRAHTEAFF. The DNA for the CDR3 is TGTGCCAGCAGTTTGAAGAGAGCTCACACTGAAGCTTTCTTT.

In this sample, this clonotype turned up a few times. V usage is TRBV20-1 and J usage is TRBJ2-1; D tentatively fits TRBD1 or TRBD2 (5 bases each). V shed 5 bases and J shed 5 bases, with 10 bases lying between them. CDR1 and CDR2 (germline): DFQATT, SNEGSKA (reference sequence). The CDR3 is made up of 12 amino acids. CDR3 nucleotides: TGCAGTGCTCAGCTGGGGGACAATGAGCAGTTCTTC. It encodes CSAQLGDNEQFF.

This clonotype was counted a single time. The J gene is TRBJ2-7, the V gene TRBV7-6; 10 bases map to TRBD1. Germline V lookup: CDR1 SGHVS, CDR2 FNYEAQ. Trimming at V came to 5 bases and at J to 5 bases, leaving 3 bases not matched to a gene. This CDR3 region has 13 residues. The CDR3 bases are TGTGCCAGCAGCAAGACAGGGGGCCACGAGCAGTACTTC. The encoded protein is CASSKTGGHEQYF.

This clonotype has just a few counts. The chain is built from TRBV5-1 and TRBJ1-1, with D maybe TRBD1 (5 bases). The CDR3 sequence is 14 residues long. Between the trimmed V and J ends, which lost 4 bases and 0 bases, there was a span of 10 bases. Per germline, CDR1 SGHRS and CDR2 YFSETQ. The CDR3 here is CASSPRGLNTEAFF. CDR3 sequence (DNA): TGCGCCAGCAGCCCCCGGGGCCTGAACACTGAAGCTTTCTTT.

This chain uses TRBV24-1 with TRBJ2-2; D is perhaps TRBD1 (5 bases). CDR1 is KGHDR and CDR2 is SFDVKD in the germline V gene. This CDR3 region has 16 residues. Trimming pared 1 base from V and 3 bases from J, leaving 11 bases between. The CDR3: CATSDFRGPDTGELFF. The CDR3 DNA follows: TGTGCCACCAGTGATTTTAGGGGCCCGGACACCGGGGAGCTGTTTTTT.

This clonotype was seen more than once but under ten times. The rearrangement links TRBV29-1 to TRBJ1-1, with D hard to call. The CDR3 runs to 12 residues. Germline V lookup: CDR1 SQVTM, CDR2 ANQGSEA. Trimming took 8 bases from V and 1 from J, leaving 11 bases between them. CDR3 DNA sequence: TGCAGCACGTTGCCTTCGAACACTGAAGCTTTCTTT. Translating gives CSTLPSNTEAFF.

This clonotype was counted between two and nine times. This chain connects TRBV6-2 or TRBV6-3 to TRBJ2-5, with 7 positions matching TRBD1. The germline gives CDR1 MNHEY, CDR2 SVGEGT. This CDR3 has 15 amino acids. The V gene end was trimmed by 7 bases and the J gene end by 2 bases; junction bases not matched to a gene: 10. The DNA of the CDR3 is TGTGCCAGCACCACCAGGACAGGTTGGCAAGAGACCCAGTACTTC. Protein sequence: CASTTRTGWQETQYF.

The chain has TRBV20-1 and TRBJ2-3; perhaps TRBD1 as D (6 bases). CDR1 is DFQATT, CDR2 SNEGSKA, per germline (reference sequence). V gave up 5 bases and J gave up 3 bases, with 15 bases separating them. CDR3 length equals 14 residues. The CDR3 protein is CSAWYRERTDTQYF. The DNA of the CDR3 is TGCAGTGCTTGGTACAGGGAGAGGACAGATACGCAGTATTTT.

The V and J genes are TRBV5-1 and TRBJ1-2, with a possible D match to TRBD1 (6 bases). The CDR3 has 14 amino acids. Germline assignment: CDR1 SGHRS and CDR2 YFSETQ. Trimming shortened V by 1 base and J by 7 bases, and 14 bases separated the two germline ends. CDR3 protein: CASSLSGGGIGYTF. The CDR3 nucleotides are TGCGCCAGCAGCTTGAGCGGAGGGGGTATTGGCTACACCTTC.